The 23 T cell receptor beta chains below come from one sample, sequenced in a study of shared clonotypes between healthy human individuals. Profiling relied on immunoSEQ multiplex PCR, and the TCRdb table lists in-frame clones only, not all of them. This repertoire shows 2.3 million or so clones, over 85% found once; its top ten account for 0.39%. The sequenced material came from naive CD4+ T cells from PBMCs. The subset was: CD45RA+ positively selected. The receptors originated from a man aged 18-30 years in good health. Some clones in this sample may be carry-over from other donors' samples.

The genes are TRBV4-3 and TRBJ2-2; 8 bases are a match to TRBD1. Germline V gene data show CDR1 as LGHNA and CDR2 as YSLEER. V lost 0 bases to trimming and J lost 3 bases; unmatched junction nucleotides: 6. The CDR3 has 17 amino acids. CDR3 sequence: CASSQDGNRGYTGELFF. DNA of the CDR3: TGCGCCAGCAGCCAAGATGGGAACAGGGGGTACACCGGGGAGCTGTTTTTT.

This chain uses TRBV7-6 with TRBJ2-2; D remains unclear. This CDR3 is 12 amino acids long. The V gene's germline CDR1 is SGHVS and CDR2 FNYEAQ. Trimming left V 6 bases short and J 0 bases short, with 2 bases between. Here the CDR3 DNA reads TGTGCCAGCAGATCGAACACCGGGGAGCTGTTTTTT. Translated, it gives CASRSNTGELFF.

This sequence joins TRBV29-1 and TRBJ2-5; 15 bases map to TRBD2. CDR1 is SQVTM and CDR2 is ANQGSEA in the germline V gene. After removal of 1 base from V and 5 bases from J, the junction contained 8 bases not matched to a gene. This CDR3 has 17 residues. As DNA, the CDR3 is TGCAGCGTTGAAGGGACTAGCGGGAGGGCCAGTGTGGAGACCCAGTACTTC. The encoded protein is CSVEGTSGRASVETQYF.

J is TRBJ2-2 and V is TRBV7-9, with 8 bases that match TRBD2. The CDR3 spans 15 residues. The germline V gene has CDR1 SEHNR and CDR2 FQNEAQ (reference sequence). Unmatched junction bases numbered 7, after V lost 4 bases and J lost 6 bases. CDR3: CASSSFLAGSGELFF. The CDR3, as DNA: TGTGCCAGCAGCTCGTTTCTAGCGGGTTCCGGGGAGCTGTTTTTT.

V and J are TRBV7-9 and TRBJ1-1; no firm D call. CDR3 length equals 13 residues. Germline values: CDR1 SEHNR, CDR2 FQNEAQ (reference sequence). V was clipped by 2 bases and J by 5 bases, with 9 bases between them. The CDR3 DNA reads TGTGCCAGCAGCTTATTACTGGAGACTGAAGCTTTCTTT. Translation gives CASSLLLETEAFF.

This chain links TRBV7-9 with TRBJ2-3, with D unresolved. V gave up 5 bases and J gave up 6 bases, with 12 bases separating them. CDR1 and CDR2 (germline): SEHNR, FQNEAQ (reference sequence). This CDR3 is 13 amino acids long. CDR3 amino acids: CASSPTLPDTQYF. The CDR3 nucleotides are TGTGCCAGCAGCCCCACCCTGCCGGATACGCAGTATTTT.

In DNA form, the CDR3 reads TGCAGCGTGGCTTTTAGCGGAAGCACAGATACGCAGTATTTT. This translates into CSVAFSGSTDTQYF. This chain uses TRBV29-1 with TRBJ2-3, with D maybe TRBD2 (6 bases). Trimming left V 6 bases short and J 0 bases short, with 13 bases between. Germline-derived CDR1 and CDR2 are SQVTM and ANQGSEA. The CDR3 covers 14 residues.

The J gene is TRBJ2-7, the V gene TRBV28, with D perhaps matching TRBD2 (5 bases). Germline assignment: CDR1 MDHEN and CDR2 SYDVKM. The CDR3 spans 14 residues. Trimming took off 7 bases at V and 3 bases at J, with 16 bases between the two ends. The CDR3 DNA follows: TGTGCCAGCACTGGCGTAGCGCCACGCTACGAGCAGTACTTC. It encodes CASTGVAPRYEQYF.

The V gene is TRBV4-1, the J gene TRBJ1-4, with TRBD1 matching 8 bases. Germline-derived CDR1 and CDR2 are MGHRA and YSYEKL. The CDR3 totals 15 residues. V was clipped by 3 bases and J by 8 bases; unmatched bases: 8. CDR3: CASSQLGQAREKLFF. The CDR3, as DNA: TGCGCCAGCAGCCAGCTGGGACAGGCCCGCGAAAAACTGTTTTTT.

In the case of this clone: Other DNA sequences within the sample encode an identical CDR3. The genes are TRBV18 and TRBJ2-2, with D unresolved. The CDR3 runs 14 residues. In germline, CDR1 is KGHSH, CDR2 LQKENI. Between the trimmed V and J ends, which lost 3 bases and 0 bases, there was a span of 5 bases. DNA for the CDR3: TGTGCCAGCTCACCGCGATCGAACACCGGGGAGCTGTTTTTT. Its translation is CASSPRSNTGELFF.

V usage is TRBV7-3 and J usage is TRBJ2-7, with 10 bases fitting TRBD2. The CDR3 has 14 amino acids. Germline V lookup: CDR1 SGHTA, CDR2 FQGTGA. The V and J ends lost 3 bases and 7 bases, in that order; junction bases with no gene match: 6. This CDR3 is CASSLSGRVREQYF. Here the CDR3 DNA reads TGTGCCAGCAGCTTGAGCGGGAGGGTACGAGAGCAGTACTTC.

J is TRBJ2-3 and V is TRBV6-1; D is unclear. The CDR3 extends over 12 amino acids. CDR1 and CDR2 from the germline V gene are MNHNS and SASEGT. V was clipped by 6 bases and J by 4 bases, with 8 bases between them. CDR3 nucleotide sequence: TGTGCCAGCAGGCAGTACTCAGATACGCAGTATTTT. It encodes CASRQYSDTQYF.

V usage is TRBV27 and J usage is TRBJ1-1, with D unresolved. Germline lookup yields CDR1 MNHEY and CDR2 SMNVEV (reference sequence). The CDR3 runs to 13 residues. Trimming took off 3 bases at V and 3 bases at J, with 8 bases between the two ends. The CDR3 is CASSFGRDTEAFF. The CDR3 coding sequence is TGTGCCAGCAGTTTCGGCAGAGACACTGAAGCTTTCTTT.

This clone was recorded once. The V call is TRBV15, the J call TRBJ1-1; D remains ambiguous. The length of the CDR3 is 16 residues. Germline-derived CDR1 and CDR2 are LNHNV and YYDKDF (reference sequence). V gave up 5 bases and J gave up 0 bases, with 16 bases separating them. The CDR3 DNA sequence: TGTGCCACCAGCCCCGAGCCAGGCAGGATGAACACTGAAGCTTTCTTT. This translates into CATSPEPGRMNTEAFF.

The CDR3 nucleotides read TGTGCCAGCACAGAGATGTCTAGCGGGAGTGAGACCCAGTACTTC. It translates to CASTEMSSGSETQYF. The chain has TRBV28 and TRBJ2-5, with TRBD2 matching over 10 bases. The CDR3 totals 15 residues. Unmatched junction bases numbered 10, after V lost 7 bases and J lost 5 bases. The V gene's germline CDR1 is MDHEN and CDR2 SYDVKM.

The chain has TRBV28 and TRBJ2-1; 10 bases are a match to TRBD2. The germline V gene encodes CDR1 MDHEN and CDR2 SYDVKM. After removal of 4 bases from V and 4 bases from J, the junction contained 4 bases not matched to a gene. The CDR3 is 15 residues long. The CDR3 protein is CASSSPSGRYNEQFF. DNA of the CDR3: TGTGCCAGCAGTTCCCCTAGCGGGAGATACAATGAGCAGTTCTTC. The whole variable domain, filled in from reference TRBV28 and TRBJ2-1, reads DVKVTQSSRYLVKRTGEKVFLECVQDMDHENMFWYRQDPGLGLRLIYFSYDVKMKEKGDIPEGYSVSREKKERFSLILESASTNQTSMYLCASSSPSGRYNEQFFGPGTRLTVL.

The chain is built from TRBV19 and TRBJ2-5; D perhaps matches TRBD2 (6 bases). The germline CDR1 and CDR2 sequences are LNHDA and SQIVND (reference sequence). V was pared by 5 bases and J by 3 bases, with 10 bases between. The CDR3 is 13 residues long. The CDR3 bases are TGTGCCAGTAGTGCGGGGCGGAAAGAGACCCAGTACTTC. This codes for CASSAGRKETQYF.

The chain couples TRBV11-3 to TRBJ2-3; the match to TRBD2 covers 15 bases. The V gene end was trimmed by 1 base and the J gene end by 9 bases; junction bases not matched to a gene: 8. This CDR3 spans 17 amino acids. Germline loops: CDR1 SGHNT, CDR2 YENEEA. The CDR3 DNA follows: TGTGCCAGCAGCTTAGGAGGGACTAGCGGGAGGAGTCGAACGCAGTATTTT. Translated, it gives CASSLGGTSGRSRTQYF.

CDR3 amino acids: CASSEVWTGGTGYTF. The CDR3, as DNA: TGTGCCAGCAGTGAAGTTTGGACAGGGGGAACTGGCTACACCTTC. The chain combines TRBV6-1 with TRBJ1-2; 10 positions agree with TRBD1. In germline, CDR1 is MNHNS, CDR2 SASEGT. Germline trimming cut 1 base from V and 7 bases from J; bases unmatched to any gene: 6. This CDR3 has 15 residues.

This clone has just one count. The chain employs TRBV5-1 and TRBJ2-3; D is possibly TRBD2 (5 bases). This CDR3 is built from 17 residues. The germline V and J ends were trimmed by 2 bases and 0 bases, with 16 bases remaining between them. Germline-derived CDR1 and CDR2 are SGHRS and YFSETQ. The CDR3 loop reads CASSFKSLAESTDTQYF. In nucleotides, the CDR3 is TGCGCCAGCAGCTTCAAATCTCTAGCAGAGAGCACAGATACGCAGTATTTT.

The gene calls are TRBV11-2 and TRBJ1-2, with no clear D. The germline V and J ends were trimmed by 1 base and 8 bases, with 8 bases remaining between them. There are 12 residues in the CDR3. Germline CDR1 is SGHAT and CDR2 is FQNNGV. The CDR3 coding sequence is TGTGCCAGCAGCTTAGGTCACGCGGGCTACACCTTC. Protein product: CASSLGHAGYTF.

The CDR3 DNA is TGTGCCAGCAGTGATAACTACGGGACTGCAAACAATGAGCAGTTCTTC. It is translated as CASSDNYGTANNEQFF. The J gene is TRBJ2-1, the V gene TRBV6-1, with D possibly matching TRBD2 (6 bases). Trimming shortened V by 3 bases and J by 5 bases, and 17 bases separated the two germline ends. CDR3 length equals 16 residues. CDR1 and CDR2 (germline): MNHNS, SASEGT.

Comments on this clone: This same CDR3 is encoded by further DNA sequences in the sample. The J gene is TRBJ2-2, the V gene TRBV7-2, with TRBD2 matching 8 bases. Germline V gene sequence: CDR1 SGHTA, CDR2 FQGNSA. The CDR3 spans 15 residues. Trimming at V came to 1 base and at J to 5 bases, leaving 3 bases not matched to a gene. CDR3 loop: CASSLGLALTGELFF. CDR3 nucleotides: TGTGCCAGCAGCTTAGGACTAGCGCTTACCGGGGAGCTGTTTTTT. The full variable domain, rest sourced from reference TRBV7-2 and TRBJ2-2, is GAGVSQSPSNKVTEKGKDVELRCDPISGHTALYWYRQSLGQGLEFLIYFQGNSAPDKSGLPSDRFSAERTGGSVSTLTIQRTQQEDSAVYLCASSLGLALTGELFFGEGSRLTVL.